This T cell receptor (beta chain) comes out of a study of siplizumab effects on memory and regulatory T cells. This clone was counted a single time. Assay used: immunoSEQ multiplex PCR; TCRdb lists only in-frame clones, some missing. Here the sample spans 50,000 to 75,000 clones, just over 95% being singletons. Germline CDR1 and CDR2: SGHDN and FVKESK. CDR3 length: 14 residues. Trimming took off 3 bases at V and 3 bases at J, with 8 bases between the two ends. This clonotype was sampled from a human donor in good health. The sequenced sample consisted of naive CD8+ T cells sorted from blood. J is TRBJ2-2 and V is TRBV14; no definite D call. CDR3 DNA: TGTGCCAGCAGCCAGGTTCAGTACACCGGGGAGCTGTTTTTT. Protein: CASSQVQYTGELFF.